The clone carrying this TCR beta chain appeared a few times. The antigen is unknown. In TCRdb, the reads were re-called with MiXCR into one record per CDR3 protein. This table has around 900,000 distinct CDR3 sequences, roughly 30% appearing once. The data stem from a study of T cell repertoires in cytomegalovirus infection. Overall study context: HLA-B-restricted CMV epitopes that are well studied were used alongside recently identified HLA-C-restricted ones. It was the public TCR beta signatures that indicated both CMV infection and matching HLA type.

Trimming removed 6 bases at V and 0 bases at J, with 15 bases between. CDR3 length equals 15 residues. Germline CDR1 is SQVTM and CDR2 is ANQGSEA. The study's findings and limits: Identification of carriers of CMV plus the relevant HLA was achieved through cumulative public TCR beta family frequency.

The chain recombines TRBV29-1 with TRBJ1-3, with unresolved D. This receptor was obtained from a human donor in good health (CMV status not recorded). Some clones in this sample may be carry-over from other donors' samples. The sample here was cultured CD8+ T cells from PBMCs, taken from culture after CMV antigen stimulation. In nucleotides, the CDR3 is TGCAGCGTGGAGGACGGGAGCCTCTCTGGAAACACCATATATTTT. Amino acids: CSVEDGSLSGNTIYF.